The 22 T cell receptor beta chains in this list originate from one sample, sequenced in a study of sequential checkpoint blockade in melanoma. Stated treatment: randomized to nivolumab then ipilimumab (arm A) or the reverse (arm B). The table came from immunoSEQ multiplex PCR; TCRdb's copy has only in-frame clones and leaves some out. This sample yields approximately 6,000 clones, of which 25% to 30% are seen a single time; around 8.1% belongs to the top ten. Specimen: tumor tissue (inferred from file names), collected from a patient given nivolumab and ipilimumab in sequence. The receptors derive from a human donor with melanoma.

This clone was observed at least ten times. The chain uses TRBV11-3 and TRBJ1-1, with 7 bases that match TRBD1. The CDR3 length is 15 residues. Germline loops: CDR1 SGHNT, CDR2 YENEEA. The V gene end was trimmed by 3 bases and the J gene end by 3 bases; junction bases not matched to a gene: 7. The CDR3 nucleotides are TGTGCCAGCAGCTTGAGGTCAACAGGGGACACTGAAGCTTTCTTT. It translates to CASSLRSTGDTEAFF.

This clone is labeled medium-sized. The rearrangement uses TRBV11-3 and TRBJ1-2; D is unresolved. Between the trimmed V and J ends, which lost 0 bases and 8 bases, there was a span of 16 bases. Germline V gene data show CDR1 as SGHNT and CDR2 as YENEEA. This CDR3 is 15 amino acids long. CDR3 amino acids: CASSLDLGRENGYTF. In DNA, the CDR3 is TGTGCCAGCAGCTTAGATTTAGGGAGGGAAAACGGCTACACCTTC.

The chain couples TRBV5-1 to TRBJ2-7; a possible D gene is TRBD2 (5 bases). The V gene lost 1 base and the J gene lost 0 bases, with 11 bases spanning the gap. The CDR3 totals 15 residues. Looked up from germline, CDR1 is SGHRS and CDR2 is YFSETQ. This CDR3 reads CASSLTGISSYEQYF. CDR3 coding DNA: TGCGCCAGCAGCTTGACGGGGATAAGCTCCTACGAGCAGTACTTC.

This clone was counted many times. For the CDR3, the DNA is TGTGCCAGCAGTTACGAGGGACAGTCCTATGGCTACACCTTC. This codes for CASSYEGQSYGYTF. The chain is built from TRBV6-8 and TRBJ1-2; TRBD1 aligns across 7 bases. This CDR3 is built from 14 residues. Per the germline V gene, CDR1 is MNHGY and CDR2 is SAAAGT. Unmatched junction bases numbered 4, after V lost 2 bases and J lost 4 bases.

V and J are TRBV5-1 and TRBJ1-5; TRBD1 matches 7 bases. Germline-derived CDR1 and CDR2 are SGHRS and YFSETQ. V gave up 4 bases and J gave up 4 bases; unmatched junction bases: 5. The CDR3 is made up of 14 amino acids. The CDR3 region has the DNA TGCGCCAGCAGCGAAGGGGGCGGTAATCAGCCCCAGCATTTT. Its protein product is CASSEGGGNQPQHF.

This clone was detected only a few times. The gene calls are TRBV6-8 and TRBJ2-3, with D possibly TRBD1 on 6 matching bases. CDR3 length equals 13 residues. Germline V gene data show CDR1 as MNHGY and CDR2 as SAAAGT. This CDR3 reads CAVRQASTDTQYF. The CDR3 nucleotides are TGTGCGGTGAGACAGGCAAGCACAGATACGCAGTATTTT.

This clone was picked up a small number of times. At one end, the junction sequence differs from germline, possibly due to a read error. The chain is built from TRBV5-8 and TRBJ2-7; 7 nucleotides align to TRBD1. The germline V gene encodes CDR1 SGHTS and CDR2 YDEGEE. There are 13 residues in the CDR3. The CDR3 reads CASSLETGYEQYF. The CDR3 DNA is TGTGCTAGCAGCTTAGAGACAGGGTACGAGCAGTACTTC.

This sequence joins TRBV6-8 and TRBJ2-2; 10 bases align to TRBD2. Germline V gene lookup returns CDR1 MNHGY and CDR2 SAAAGT. CDR3 length: 16 residues. Trimming took 6 bases from V and 0 from J; bases not matched to a gene: 4. For the CDR3, the DNA is TGTGCCAGCAGGAAGCGGGAGGGTACGAACACCGGGGAGCTGTTTTTT. This translates into CASRKREGTNTGELFF.

This clone was seen more than once but under ten times. The gene calls are TRBV11-3 and TRBJ2-2; the D gene is possibly TRBD2 (6 bases). Germline CDR1 is SGHNT and CDR2 is YENEEA. V lost 6 bases, J lost 2 bases, and 13 bases lay in between. This CDR3 has 15 residues. CDR3 amino acids: CASRLQAGNTGELFF. The CDR3 DNA reads TGTGCCAGCAGACTGCAAGCGGGTAACACCGGGGAGCTGTTTTTT.

In its sample, this clone is medium-sized. V gene TRBV6-8 combines with J gene TRBJ2-1; 15 bases are a match to TRBD2. CDR1 and CDR2 from the germline V gene are MNHGY and SAAAGT. The ends lost 5 bases at V and 10 bases at J; junction bases unmatched: 6. This CDR3 contains 15 residues. Written as DNA, the CDR3 is TGTGCCAGCAGTGCCGGACTAGCGGGGGGGCTCGAGCAGTTCTTC. Its protein product is CASSAGLAGGLEQFF.

CDR3 residues: CASSKTGFRQPQHF. Here the CDR3 DNA reads TGTGCCAGCAGTAAAACAGGGTTTCGGCAGCCCCAGCATTTT. The chain carries TRBV6-8 and TRBJ1-5; perhaps TRBD1 as D (6 bases). The ends were cut back, 5 bases at V and 7 bases at J, with 15 bases in the middle. This CDR3 spans 14 amino acids. Germline CDR1 reads MNHGY; CDR2 reads SAAAGT.

This clone was recorded a few times. This chain connects TRBV19 to TRBJ2-5, with 8 bases that match TRBD1. With 6 bases clipped from V and 5 bases from J, the junction kept 11 bases outside the gene matches. CDR1 and CDR2 (germline): LNHDA, SQIVND (reference sequence). The CDR3 contains 15 residues. DNA of the CDR3: TGTGCCAGTAGCCTGCGGACAGGGAGTGGGGAGACCCAGTACTTC. Its translation: CASSLRTGSGETQYF.

This clone was observed at least ten times. The chain joins TRBV6-1 to TRBJ1-2; 7 nucleotides match TRBD1. V lost 1 base to trimming and J lost 4 bases; unmatched junction nucleotides: 6. This CDR3 region has 15 residues. Germline V gene lookup returns CDR1 MNHNS and CDR2 SASEGT. Here the CDR3 reads CASSEGGGASYGYTF. In DNA, the CDR3 is TGTGCCAGCAGTGAAGGAGGGGGCGCGAGCTATGGCTACACCTTC.

The chain links TRBV28 to TRBJ2-7; TRBD1 agrees at 9 bases. CDR3 size: 17 residues. Germline V gives CDR1 MDHEN, CDR2 SYDVKM. After removal of 4 bases from V and 3 bases from J, the junction contained 13 bases not matched to a gene. Here the CDR3 reads CASSSSPYGTGNYEQYF. Written as DNA, the CDR3 is TGTGCCAGCAGTTCTTCACCCTACGGGACAGGGAACTACGAGCAGTACTTC.

This clone was counted at least ten times. The gene calls are TRBV7-6 and TRBJ1-2, with TRBD1 identical over 8 bases. V shed 4 bases and J 3 bases; nucleotides not matched to a gene: 7. Germline lookup yields CDR1 SGHVS and CDR2 FNYEAQ. This CDR3 has 15 amino acids. The CDR3 loop is CASSWRTGFDYGYTF. CDR3 in DNA: TGTGCCAGCAGCTGGAGGACAGGGTTCGACTATGGCTACACCTTC.

This clone was detected only a few times. The chain joins TRBV6-8 to TRBJ1-3, with D perhaps matching TRBD1 (5 bases). V lost 5 bases and J 7 bases, leaving 9 bases between the germline ends. The CDR3 loop spans 12 amino acids. The germline gives CDR1 MNHGY, CDR2 SAAAGT. CDR3 DNA: TGTGCCAGCAGTACCGGGGGGAACACCATATATTTT. Translation gives CASSTGGNTIYF.

This clone was recorded a few times. The V and J genes are TRBV6-8 and TRBJ2-1; no clear D gene. The CDR3 loop spans 15 amino acids. The V gene's germline CDR1 is MNHGY and CDR2 SAAAGT. Trimming pared 7 bases from V and 1 base from J, leaving 14 bases between. CDR3 residues: CASTTHRASYNEQFF. CDR3 sequence (DNA): TGTGCCAGCACCACACACAGAGCGTCCTACAATGAGCAGTTCTTC.

This clone has just a few counts. The J gene is TRBJ2-7, the V gene TRBV5-1; maybe TRBD1 (6 bases). Looked up from germline, CDR1 is SGHRS and CDR2 is YFSETQ. Trimming took off 4 bases at V and 2 bases at J, with 13 bases between the two ends. The CDR3 runs to 14 residues. Here the CDR3 reads CASSATGLPYEQYF. The CDR3, as DNA: TGCGCCAGCAGCGCGACAGGCCTCCCCTACGAGCAGTACTTC.

This rearrangement joins TRBV11-3 to TRBJ2-2, with 7 bases matching TRBD1. V lost 3 bases and J lost 1; bases outside the gene matches: 5. This CDR3 is 16 amino acids long. In germline, CDR1 is SGHNT, CDR2 YENEEA. CDR3 DNA sequence: TGTGCCAGCAGCTTGCTTAGGACAGGGAACACCGGGGAGCTGTTTTTT. Translated: CASSLLRTGNTGELFF. The full variable domain, completed using reference TRBV11-3 and TRBJ2-2, is EAGVVQSPRYKIIEKKQPVAFWCNPISGHNTLYWYLQNLGQGPELLIRYENEEAVDDSQLPKDRFSAERLKGVDSTLKIQPAELGDSAVYLCASSLLRTGNTGELFFGEGSRLTVL.

In its sample, this clone was seen many times. This chain links TRBV11-3 with TRBJ2-7, with a tentative D call TRBD1 (5 bases). Deletions cut 5 bases from V and 4 bases from J, with 15 bases between. The V gene's germline CDR1 is SGHNT and CDR2 YENEEA. CDR3 size: 14 residues. The CDR3 coding sequence is TGTGCCAGCAGCAGGGGTGGTAGAGAGTACGAGCAGTACTTC. Protein product: CASSRGGREYEQYF. The entire variable domain, with the rest obtained from reference TRBV11-3 and TRBJ2-7, is as follows: EAGVVQSPRYKIIEKKQPVAFWCNPISGHNTLYWYLQNLGQGPELLIRYENEEAVDDSQLPKDRFSAERLKGVDSTLKIQPAELGDSAVYLCASSRGGREYEQYFGPGTRLTVT.

This clone has more than one count but fewer than ten. The chain joins TRBV9 to TRBJ1-1; D perhaps matches TRBD1 (5 bases). Germline V gene data show CDR1 as SGDLS and CDR2 as YYNGEE. The germline V and J ends were trimmed by 6 bases and 12 bases, with 18 bases remaining between them. The length of the CDR3 is 12 residues. The DNA of the CDR3 is TGTGCCAGCACCTCCGGGCAGGGCGGGTCTTTCTTT. It specifies CASTSGQGGSFF. The complete variable domain, with remaining parts taken from reference TRBV9 and TRBJ1-1, reads DSGVTQTPKHLITATGQRVTLRCSPRSGDLSVYWYQQSLDQGLQFLIQYYNGEERAKGNILERFSAQQFPDLHSELNLSSLELGDSALYFCASTSGQGGSFFGQGTRLTVV.

This clone is a singleton in its sample. The chain links TRBV18 to TRBJ1-3; no definite D call. The germline CDR1 and CDR2 sequences are KGHSH and LQKENI. Trimming removed 0 bases from V and 4 bases from J, with 4 bases in between. The CDR3 extends over 13 amino acids. CDR3 coding DNA: TGTGCCAGCTCACCACCGGGAGGAAACACCATATATTTT. It yields the protein CASSPPGGNTIYF. The full variable domain, with the rest looked up from reference TRBV18 and TRBJ1-3, is NAGVMQNPRHLVRRRGQEARLRCSPMKGHSHVYWYRQLPEEGLKFMVYLQKENIIDESGMPKERFSAEFPKEGPSILRIQQVVRGDSAAYFCASSPPGGNTIYFGEGSWLTVV.